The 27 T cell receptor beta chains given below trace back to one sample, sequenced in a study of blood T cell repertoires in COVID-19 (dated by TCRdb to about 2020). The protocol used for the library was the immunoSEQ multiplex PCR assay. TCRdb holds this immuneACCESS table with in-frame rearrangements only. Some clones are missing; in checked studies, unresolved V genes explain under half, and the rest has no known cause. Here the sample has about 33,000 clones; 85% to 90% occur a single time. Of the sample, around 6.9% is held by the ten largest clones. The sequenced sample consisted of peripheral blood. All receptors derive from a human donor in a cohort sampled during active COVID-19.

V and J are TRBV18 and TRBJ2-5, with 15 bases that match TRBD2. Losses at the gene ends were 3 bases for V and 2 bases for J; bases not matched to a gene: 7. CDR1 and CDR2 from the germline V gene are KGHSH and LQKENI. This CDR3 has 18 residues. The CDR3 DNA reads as TGTGCCAGCTCACCCGGACTAGCGGGAGGGCCGGGGCAAGAGACCCAGTACTTC. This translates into CASSPGLAGGPGQETQYF.

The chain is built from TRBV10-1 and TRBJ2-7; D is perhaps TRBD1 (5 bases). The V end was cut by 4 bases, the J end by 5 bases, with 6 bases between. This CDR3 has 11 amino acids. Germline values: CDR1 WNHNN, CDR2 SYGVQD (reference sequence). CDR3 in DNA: TGCGCCAGCAGTGGCAGGGACGAGCAGTACTTC. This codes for CASSGRDEQYF.

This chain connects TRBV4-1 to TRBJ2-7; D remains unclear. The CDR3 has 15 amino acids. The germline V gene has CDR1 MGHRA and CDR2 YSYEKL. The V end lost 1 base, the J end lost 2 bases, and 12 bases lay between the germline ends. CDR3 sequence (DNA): TGCGCCAGCAGCCAAGGCGGTAGTGCTGCCTACGAGCAGTACTTC. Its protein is CASSQGGSAAYEQYF.

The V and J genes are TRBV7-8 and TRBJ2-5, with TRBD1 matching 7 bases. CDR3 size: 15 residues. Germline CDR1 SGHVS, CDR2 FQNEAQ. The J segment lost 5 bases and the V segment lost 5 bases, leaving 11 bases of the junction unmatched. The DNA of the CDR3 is TGTGCCAGCAGCCCCGAGAGGGGGCGCGGGGAGACCCAGTACTTC. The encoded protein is CASSPERGRGETQYF.

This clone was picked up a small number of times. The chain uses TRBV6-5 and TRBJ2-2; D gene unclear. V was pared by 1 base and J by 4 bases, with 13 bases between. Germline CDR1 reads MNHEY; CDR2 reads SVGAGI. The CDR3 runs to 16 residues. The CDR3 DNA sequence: TGTGCCAGCAGTTACTTGGTGGCGGTTTTCACCGGGGAGCTGTTTTTT. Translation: CASSYLVAVFTGELFF.

The CDR3 DNA follows: TGTGCCAGCACGCGGGCGAACACCGGGGAGCTGTTTTTT. Amino acids: CASTRANTGELFF. The chain employs TRBV5-8 and TRBJ2-2, with D maybe TRBD2 (5 bases). The CDR3 consists of 13 residues. The germline gives CDR1 SGHTS, CDR2 YDEGEE. V lost 6 bases, J lost 0 bases, and 6 bases lay in between.

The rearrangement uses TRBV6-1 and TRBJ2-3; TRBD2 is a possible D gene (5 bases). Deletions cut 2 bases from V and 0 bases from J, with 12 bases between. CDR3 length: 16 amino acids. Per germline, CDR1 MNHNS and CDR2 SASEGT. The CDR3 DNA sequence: TGTGCCAGCAGTGAACGAGGACTCGATAGCACAGATACGCAGTATTTT. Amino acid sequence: CASSERGLDSTDTQYF.

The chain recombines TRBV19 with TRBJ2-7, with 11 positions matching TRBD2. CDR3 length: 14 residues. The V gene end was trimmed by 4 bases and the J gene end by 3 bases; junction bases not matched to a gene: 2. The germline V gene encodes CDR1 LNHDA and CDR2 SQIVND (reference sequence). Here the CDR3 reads CASSSGTSGYEQYF. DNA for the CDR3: TGTGCCAGTAGTAGCGGGACTAGCGGCTACGAGCAGTACTTC.

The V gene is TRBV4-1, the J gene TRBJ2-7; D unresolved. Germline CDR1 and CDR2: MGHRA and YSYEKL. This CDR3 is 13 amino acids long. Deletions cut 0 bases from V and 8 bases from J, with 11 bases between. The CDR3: CASSQDSTVKQYF. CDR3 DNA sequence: TGCGCCAGCAGCCAAGATAGTACAGTCAAGCAGTACTTC.

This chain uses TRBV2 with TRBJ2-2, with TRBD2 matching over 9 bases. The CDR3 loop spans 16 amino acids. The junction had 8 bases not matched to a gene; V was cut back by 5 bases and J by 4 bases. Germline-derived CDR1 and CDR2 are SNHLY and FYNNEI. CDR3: CASSLGLAGGTGELFF. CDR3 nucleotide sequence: TGTGCCAGCAGTCTGGGACTAGCAGGAGGCACCGGGGAGCTGTTTTTT.

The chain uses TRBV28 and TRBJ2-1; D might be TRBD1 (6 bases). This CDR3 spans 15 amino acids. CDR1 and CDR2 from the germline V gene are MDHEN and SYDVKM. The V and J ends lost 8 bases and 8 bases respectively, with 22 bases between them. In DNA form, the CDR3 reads TGTGCCAGCGGCCTCACAGGGAAAGGGGTCGATGAGCAGTTCTTC. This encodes CASGLTGKGVDEQFF.

The CDR3 DNA follows: TGTGCCAGCAGCTTAGGGAGCTCGGCATCTTCTAACTATGGCTACACCTTC. Amino acids: CASSLGSSASSNYGYTF. The chain is built from TRBV7-8 and TRBJ1-2; no clear D gene. Germline CDR1 and CDR2: SGHVS and FQNEAQ. CDR3 size: 17 residues. V lost 1 base to trimming and J lost 0 bases, with 15 bases between them.

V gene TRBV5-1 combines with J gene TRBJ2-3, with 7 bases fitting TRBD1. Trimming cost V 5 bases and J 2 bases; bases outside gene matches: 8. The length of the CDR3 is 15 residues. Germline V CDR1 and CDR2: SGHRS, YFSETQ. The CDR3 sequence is CASRLDRAATDTQYF. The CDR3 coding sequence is TGCGCCAGCAGGTTAGACAGGGCGGCCACAGATACGCAGTATTTT.

The CDR3 protein is CSVDGTSKGDTQYF. The CDR3 region has the DNA TGCAGCGTTGACGGGACTAGCAAAGGAGATACGCAGTATTTT. The V call is TRBV29-1, the J call TRBJ2-3; 9 nucleotides match TRBD2. The length of the CDR3 is 14 residues. The germline CDR1 and CDR2 sequences are SQVTM and ANQGSEA. The V and J ends lost 3 bases and 5 bases, in that order; junction bases with no gene match: 6.

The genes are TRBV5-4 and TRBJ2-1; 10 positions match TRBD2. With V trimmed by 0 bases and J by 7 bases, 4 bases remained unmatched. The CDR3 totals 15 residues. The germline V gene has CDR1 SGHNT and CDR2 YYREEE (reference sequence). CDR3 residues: CASSLGSGGRNEQFF. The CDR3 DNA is TGTGCCAGCAGCTTGGGTAGCGGGGGGCGGAATGAGCAGTTCTTC.

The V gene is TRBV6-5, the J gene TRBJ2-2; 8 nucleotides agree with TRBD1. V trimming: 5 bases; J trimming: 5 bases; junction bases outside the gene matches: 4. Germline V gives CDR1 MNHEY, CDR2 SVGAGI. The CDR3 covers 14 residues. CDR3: CASSNQGATGELFF. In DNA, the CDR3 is TGTGCCAGCAGTAACCAGGGGGCAACCGGGGAGCTGTTTTTT.

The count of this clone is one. The CDR3 loop reads CASSRNRDTGELFF. For the CDR3, the DNA is TGTGCCAGCAGTAGGAACAGGGACACCGGGGAGCTGTTTTTT. The V gene is TRBV6-5, the J gene TRBJ2-2, with TRBD1 as a possible D gene (6 bases). The CDR3 is 14 amino acids. V was trimmed by 5 bases and J by 3 bases, leaving 10 bases between them. Looked up from germline, CDR1 is MNHEY and CDR2 is SVGAGI.

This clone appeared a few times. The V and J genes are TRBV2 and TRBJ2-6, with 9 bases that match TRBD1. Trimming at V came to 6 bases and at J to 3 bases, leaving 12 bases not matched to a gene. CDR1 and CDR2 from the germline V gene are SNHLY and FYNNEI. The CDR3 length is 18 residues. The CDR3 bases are TGTGCCAGCAGGGCCCAGATACAGGGGGCTTTTGGGGCCAACGTCCTGACTTTC. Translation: CASRAQIQGAFGANVLTF.

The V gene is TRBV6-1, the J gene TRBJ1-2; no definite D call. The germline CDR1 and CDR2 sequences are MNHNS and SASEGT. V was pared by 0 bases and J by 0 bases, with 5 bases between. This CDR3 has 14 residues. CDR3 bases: TGTGCCAGCAGTGAAGCGACTTCTAACTATGGCTACACCTTC. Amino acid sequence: CASSEATSNYGYTF.

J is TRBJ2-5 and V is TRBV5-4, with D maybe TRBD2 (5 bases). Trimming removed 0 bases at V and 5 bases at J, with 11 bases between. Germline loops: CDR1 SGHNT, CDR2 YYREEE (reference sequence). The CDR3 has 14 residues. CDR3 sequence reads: CASSLGWRGETQYF. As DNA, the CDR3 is TGTGCCAGCAGCTTGGGTTGGAGAGGGGAGACCCAGTACTTC.

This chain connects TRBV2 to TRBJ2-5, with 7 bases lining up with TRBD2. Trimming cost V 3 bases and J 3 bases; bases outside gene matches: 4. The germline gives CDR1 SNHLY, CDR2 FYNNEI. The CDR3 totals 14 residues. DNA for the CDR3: TGTGCCAGCAGTGAGCCCAGCGGGGAAGAGACCCAGTACTTC. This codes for CASSEPSGEETQYF.

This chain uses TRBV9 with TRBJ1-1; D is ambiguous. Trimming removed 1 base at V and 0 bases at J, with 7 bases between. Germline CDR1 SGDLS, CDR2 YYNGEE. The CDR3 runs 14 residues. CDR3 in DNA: TGTGCCAGCAGCGTACAAAGCATGAACACTGAAGCTTTCTTT. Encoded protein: CASSVQSMNTEAFF.

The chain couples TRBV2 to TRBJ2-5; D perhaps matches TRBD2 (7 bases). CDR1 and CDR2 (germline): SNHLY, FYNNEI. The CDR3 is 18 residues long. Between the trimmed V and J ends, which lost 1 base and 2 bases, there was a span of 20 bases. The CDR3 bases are TGTGCCAGCAGTGAAGTAGGGGCAAAGGGGGGGATTCAAGAGACCCAGTACTTC. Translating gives CASSEVGAKGGIQETQYF.

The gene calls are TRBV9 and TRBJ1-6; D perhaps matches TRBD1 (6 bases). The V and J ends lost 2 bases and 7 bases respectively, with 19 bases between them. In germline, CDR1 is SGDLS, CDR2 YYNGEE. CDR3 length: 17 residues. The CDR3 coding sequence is TGTGCCAGCAGCGTTACCCAGGGGCCAAGGTCGAATTCACCCCTCCACTTT. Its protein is CASSVTQGPRSNSPLHF.

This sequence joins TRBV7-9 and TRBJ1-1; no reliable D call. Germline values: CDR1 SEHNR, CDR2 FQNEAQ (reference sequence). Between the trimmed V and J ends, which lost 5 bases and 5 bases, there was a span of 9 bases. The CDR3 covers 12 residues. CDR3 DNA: TGTGCCAGCAGCCCCGGGAGGACTGAAGCTTTCTTT. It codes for CASSPGRTEAFF.

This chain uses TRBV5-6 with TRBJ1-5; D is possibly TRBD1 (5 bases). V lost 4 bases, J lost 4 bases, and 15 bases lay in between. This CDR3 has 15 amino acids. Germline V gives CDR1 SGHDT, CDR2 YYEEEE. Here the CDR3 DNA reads TGTGCCAGCAGCCGGGGGTCGCTCGGGAATCAGCCCCAGCATTTT. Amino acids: CASSRGSLGNQPQHF.

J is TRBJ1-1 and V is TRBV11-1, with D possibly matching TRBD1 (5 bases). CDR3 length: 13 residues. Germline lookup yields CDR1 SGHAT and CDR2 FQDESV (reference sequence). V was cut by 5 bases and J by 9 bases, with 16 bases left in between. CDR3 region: CASSIQQRQKAFF. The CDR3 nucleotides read TGTGCCAGCAGCATTCAACAGAGACAGAAAGCTTTCTTT.